The entry that follows covers one TCR beta chain sequence. CDR3 size: 16 residues. V gave up 3 bases and J gave up 7 bases; unmatched junction bases: 9. Per the germline V gene, CDR1 is LNHNV and CDR2 is YYDKDF (reference sequence). Method: immunoSEQ multiplex PCR; TCRdb's copy keeps in-frame clones and lacks some. This sample has fewer than 60,000 clones, with approximately 94% found just once. The data were obtained in a study of T cell changes during pregnancy in multiple sclerosis. The sample here was CD4+ T cells from peripheral blood mononuclear cells, taken in the third trimester of pregnancy. V and J are TRBV15 and TRBJ1-4; 9 bases map to TRBD1. The clonotype originates from a female donor with multiple sclerosis, enrolled in a pregnancy study. The CDR3 region is CATSSGTGGRSEKLFF. The CDR3 DNA reads as TGTGCCACCAGCAGTGGTACAGGGGGCAGAAGTGAAAAACTGTTTTTT.